This T cell receptor (beta chain) came from a study of graft-versus-host responses after intestinal transplantation. Across the study: As for transplant type, recipients had multivisceral, liver-intestinal, or isolated intestinal grafts. Recipients uniformly received anti-thymocyte globulin induction, followed by tacrolimus and steroids for approximately 3 years.

Notes on this clone: Antigen: not known.

General observations from the study: Patients with graft-donor T cell macrochimerism had high graft-versus-host to host-versus-graft clonal ratios in allografts. There were GvH clones found in recipient marrow, and some of them appeared first in ileum or blood.

Clones were read by immunoSEQ multiplex PCR, and TCRdb kept only the in-frame ones, dropping some. The data contain tens of thousands of clones, about 90% of them singletons. The CDR3 has 12 amino acids. The V gene's germline CDR1 is MDHEN and CDR2 SYDVKM. V gave up 6 bases and J gave up 4 bases; unmatched junction bases: 2. Sequencing used unstimulated CD8+ T cells sorted from spleen or lymph node cells, obtained before intestinal transplant. V and J are TRBV28 and TRBJ1-2; 7 positions match TRBD1. The sequence was obtained from a human donor who received an intestinal transplant. Written as DNA, the CDR3 is TGTGCCAGCAGACAGGGGTCCTATGGCTACACCTTC. It specifies CASRQGSYGYTF.